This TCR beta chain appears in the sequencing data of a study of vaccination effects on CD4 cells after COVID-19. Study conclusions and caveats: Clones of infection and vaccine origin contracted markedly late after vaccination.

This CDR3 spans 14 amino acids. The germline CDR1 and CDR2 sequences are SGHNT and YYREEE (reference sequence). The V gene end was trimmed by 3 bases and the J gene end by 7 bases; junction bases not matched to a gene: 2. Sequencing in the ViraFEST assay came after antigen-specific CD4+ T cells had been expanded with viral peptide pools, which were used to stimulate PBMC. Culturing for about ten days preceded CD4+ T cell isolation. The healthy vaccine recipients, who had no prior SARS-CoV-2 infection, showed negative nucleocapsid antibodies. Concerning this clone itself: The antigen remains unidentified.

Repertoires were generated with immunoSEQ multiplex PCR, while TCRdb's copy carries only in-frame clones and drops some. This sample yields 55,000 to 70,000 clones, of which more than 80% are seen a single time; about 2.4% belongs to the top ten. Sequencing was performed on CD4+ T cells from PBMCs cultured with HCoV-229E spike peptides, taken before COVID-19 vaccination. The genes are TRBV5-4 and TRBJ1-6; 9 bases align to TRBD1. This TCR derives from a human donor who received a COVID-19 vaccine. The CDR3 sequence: CASSWDRDNSPLHF. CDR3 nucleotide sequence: TGTGCCAGCAGCTGGGACAGGGACAATTCACCCCTCCACTTT.